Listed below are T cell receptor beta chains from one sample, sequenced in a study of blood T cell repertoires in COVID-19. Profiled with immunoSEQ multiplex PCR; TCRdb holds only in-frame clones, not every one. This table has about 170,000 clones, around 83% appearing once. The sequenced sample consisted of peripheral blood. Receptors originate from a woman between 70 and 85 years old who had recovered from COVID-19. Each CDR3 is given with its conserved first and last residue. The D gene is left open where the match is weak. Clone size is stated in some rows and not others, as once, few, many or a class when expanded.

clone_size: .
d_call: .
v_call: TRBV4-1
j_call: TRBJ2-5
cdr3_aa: CASSQTVLETQYF
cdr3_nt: TGCGCCAGCAGCCAAACAGTTTTGGAGACCCAGTACTTC

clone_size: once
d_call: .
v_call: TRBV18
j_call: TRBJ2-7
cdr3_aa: CASSPGDRSLYEQYF
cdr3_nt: TGTGCCAGCTCACCAGGAGACAGGTCTCTCTACGAGCAGTACTTC

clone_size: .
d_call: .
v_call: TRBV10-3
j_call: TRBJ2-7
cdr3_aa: CAISAGRGDEQYF
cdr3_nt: TGTGCCATCAGTGCGGGCAGGGGCGACGAGCAGTACTTC

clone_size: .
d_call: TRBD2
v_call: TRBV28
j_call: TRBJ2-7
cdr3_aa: CASRWGGRGDYEQYF
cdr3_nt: TGTGCCAGTCGATGGGGCGGGAGGGGAGACTACGAGCAGTACTTC

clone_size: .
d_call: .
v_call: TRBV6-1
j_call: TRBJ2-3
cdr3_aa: CASSELIAGAEDTQYF
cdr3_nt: TGTGCCAGCAGTGAACTCATCGCAGGGGCGGAAGATACGCAGTATTTT

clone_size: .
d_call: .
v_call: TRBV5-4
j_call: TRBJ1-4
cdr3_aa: CASSRTASSEKLFF
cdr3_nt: TGTGCCAGCAGCCGGACAGCCTCTTCTGAAAAACTGTTTTTT

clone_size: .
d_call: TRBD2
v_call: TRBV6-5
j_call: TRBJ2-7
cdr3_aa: CASSPQRGEQYF
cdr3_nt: TGTGCCAGCAGTCCCCAGCGGGGGGAGCAGTACTTC

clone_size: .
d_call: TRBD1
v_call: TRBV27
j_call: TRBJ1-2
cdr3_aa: CASSPLGQAYTPNYGYTF
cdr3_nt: TGTGCCAGCAGCCCTCTGGGACAGGCTTACACTCCTAACTATGGCTACACCTTC

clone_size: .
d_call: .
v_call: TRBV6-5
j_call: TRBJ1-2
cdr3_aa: CAATRVSPPYGYTF
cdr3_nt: TGTGCCGCCACCCGGGTGTCCCCCCCCTATGGCTACACCTTC

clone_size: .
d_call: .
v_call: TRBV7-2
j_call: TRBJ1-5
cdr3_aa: CASSLGFGHRNQPQHF
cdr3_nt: TGTGCCAGCAGCTTAGGGTTCGGACATCGCAATCAGCCCCAGCATTTT

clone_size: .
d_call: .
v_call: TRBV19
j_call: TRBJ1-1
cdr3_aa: CASSPRPGGNTEAFF
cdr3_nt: TGTGCCAGTAGTCCACGGCCCGGGGGGAACACTGAAGCTTTCTTT